This T cell receptor (beta chain) came from a study of human T cells and chemical hapten exposure. Study context: Patches with 0.01% DPC went on the upper back, and the tests were read at 6 days.

Trimming shortened V by 1 base and J by 1 base, and 7 bases separated the two germline ends. CDR1 and CDR2 (germline): LNHDA, SQIVND (reference sequence). The CDR3 contains 14 residues. The study used a library that attached unique molecular identifiers to individual cDNA molecules. One entry per CDR3 protein, called by TCRdb with MiXCR from the RACE reads. The data show about 100,000 distinct CDR3 sequences, with about 10% seen just once and 3% to 4% held by the top ten. A few counts support this clonotype. Specified time point: patch test 1, 2 weeks after DPC sensitization. Sample treatment: therapeutic diphenylcyclopropenone sensitization with weekly scalp DPC. Someone pulled total RNA out of unfractionated whole blood.

The sequence was collected from a woman aged 35 to 49 with alopecia areata. Some clones in this sample may be carry-over from other donors' samples. This chain uses TRBV19 with TRBJ2-5; no definite D call. The source material was whole blood, sampled in connection with sensitization to the hapten diphenylcyclopropenone (DPC). CDR3 protein: CASSIGTGQETQYF. The CDR3 DNA sequence: TGTGCCAGTAGTATAGGGACGGGCCAAGAGACCCAGTACTTC.